This T cell receptor (beta chain) appears in the sequencing data of a study of T cell responses to AZD1222 COVID-19 vaccine. As to this clone: Its antigen remains unknown.

Study-level findings and limits: Mostly white British, mostly female donors; authors suggested clonal diversity may be underestimated. Sampled repertoires all dated from after the peak T cell response.

TCRdb keeps only in-frame clones here, not all; method: immunoSEQ multiplex PCR. The repertoire has about 89,000 clones, around nine tenths of them found once; the top ten carry approximately 10%. The length of the CDR3 is 12 residues. From germline, CDR1 is GTSNPN and CDR2 SVGIG (reference sequence). Losses at the gene ends were 5 bases for V and 6 bases for J; bases not matched to a gene: 0. The study pooled second doses at about 4 or about 12 weeks. Sequenced here: peripheral blood, sampled 28 days after the second AZD1222 dose. This rearrangement joins TRBV30 to TRBJ2-1; 11 nucleotides agree with TRBD1. The TCR was taken from an adult who received the AZD1222 COVID-19 vaccine. This CDR3 reads CAWGTGGNEQFF. CDR3 bases: TGTGCCTGGGGGACAGGGGGCAATGAGCAGTTCTTC.